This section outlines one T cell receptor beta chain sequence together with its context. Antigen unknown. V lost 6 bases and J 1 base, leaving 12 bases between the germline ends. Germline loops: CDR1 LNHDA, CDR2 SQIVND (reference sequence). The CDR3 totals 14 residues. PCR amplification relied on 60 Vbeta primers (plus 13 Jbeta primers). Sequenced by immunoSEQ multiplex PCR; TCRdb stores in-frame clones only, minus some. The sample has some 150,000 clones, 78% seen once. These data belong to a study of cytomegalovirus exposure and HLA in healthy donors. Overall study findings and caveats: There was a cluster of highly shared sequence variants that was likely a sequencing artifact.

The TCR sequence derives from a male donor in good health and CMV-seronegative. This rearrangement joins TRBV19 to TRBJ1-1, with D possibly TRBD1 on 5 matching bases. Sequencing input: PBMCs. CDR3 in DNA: TGTGCCAGTAGCTTGAGGGGAGGGAACACTGAAGCTTTCTTT. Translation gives CASSLRGGNTEAFF.